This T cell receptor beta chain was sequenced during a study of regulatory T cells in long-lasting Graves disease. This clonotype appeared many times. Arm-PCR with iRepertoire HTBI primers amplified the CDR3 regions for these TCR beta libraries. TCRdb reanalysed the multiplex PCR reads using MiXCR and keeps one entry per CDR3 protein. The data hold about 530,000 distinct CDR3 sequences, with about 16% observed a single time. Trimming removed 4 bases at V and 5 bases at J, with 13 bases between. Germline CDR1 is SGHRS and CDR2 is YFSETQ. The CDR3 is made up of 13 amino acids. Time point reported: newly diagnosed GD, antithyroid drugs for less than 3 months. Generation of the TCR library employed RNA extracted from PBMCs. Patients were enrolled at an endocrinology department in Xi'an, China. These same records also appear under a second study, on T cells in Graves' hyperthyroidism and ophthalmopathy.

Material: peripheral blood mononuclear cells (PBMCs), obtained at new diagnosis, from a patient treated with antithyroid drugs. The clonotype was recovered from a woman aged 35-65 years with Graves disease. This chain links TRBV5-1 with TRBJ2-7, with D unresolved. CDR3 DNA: TGCGCCAGCAGCCTCGATTCGATGAACGAGCAGTACTTC. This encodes CASSLDSMNEQYF.